The 5 T cell receptor beta chains given below trace back to one sample, sequenced in a study of regulatory T cells in long-lasting Graves disease. Building the TCR beta libraries relied on iRepertoire HTBI primers, and CDR3 regions underwent Arm-PCR. TCRdb reprocessed the multiplex PCR reads via MiXCR and lists one record per CDR3 protein. The data contain approximately 440,000 distinct CDR3 sequences, 16% of them singletons. The time point denotes: newly diagnosed GD, antithyroid drugs for less than 3 months. PBMC RNA was the source of the TCR library. In addition, the sample was reused for a study of T cells in Graves' hyperthyroidism and ophthalmopathy.

The input for sequencing was peripheral blood mononuclear cells (PBMCs), taken at new diagnosis, from a patient treated with antithyroid drugs. The source is a man aged 35 to 55 with Graves disease.

With respect to this clonotype: A much more abundant neighbour one base away suggests this may be a read error. The V gene is TRBV6-1, the J gene TRBJ2-1; TRBD1 might be the D (6 bases). Germline V gives CDR1 MNHNS, CDR2 SASEGT. The length of the CDR3 is 14 residues. The CDR3 protein is CVSSEGTLNNEQFF. The CDR3 region has the DNA TGTGTCAGCAGTGAAGGGACACTTAACAATGAGCAGTTCTTC.

This chain uses TRBV4-1 with TRBJ2-5; 12 bases agree with TRBD2. Losses at the gene ends were 1 base for V and 2 bases for J; bases not matched to a gene: 17. The length of the CDR3 is 21 residues. Germline loops: CDR1 MGHRA, CDR2 YSYEKL. DNA of the CDR3: TGCGCCAGCAGCCAAGTCCTGAGACTAGCGGGAGAAACGTTGGGGCAAGAGACCCAGTACTTC. As protein: CASSQVLRLAGETLGQETQYF.

V is TRBV9 and J is TRBJ2-7, with 11 bases lining up with TRBD2. Unmatched junction bases numbered 4, after V lost 4 bases and J lost 4 bases. Germline CDR1 reads SGDLS; CDR2 reads YYNGEE. CDR3 length equals 14 residues. Here the CDR3 reads CASSQTSGGYEQYF. The CDR3 bases are TGTGCCAGCAGCCAAACTAGCGGGGGATACGAGCAGTACTTC.

This clonotype was detected only once. A far larger clone lies a single base away; this is likely a read error. V usage is TRBV29-1 and J usage is TRBJ2-1; D gene ambiguous. Germline V gene data show CDR1 as SQVTM and CDR2 as ANQGSEA. Trimming took 5 bases from V and 10 from J, leaving 9 bases between them. The CDR3 has 10 amino acids. The CDR3 protein is CSVISPEQFF. CDR3 DNA sequence: TGCAGCGTTATTTCCCCCGAGCAGTTCTTC.

This clonotype has a count of ten or more. DNA of the CDR3: TGTGCCAGCAGCTTAGTACGCGGGAGGGCCGGAAATACGCAGTATTTT. This gives the protein CASSLVRGRAGNTQYF. This chain connects TRBV11-2 to TRBJ2-3; TRBD2 matches at 9 bases. CDR3 size: 16 residues. CDR1 and CDR2 (germline): SGHAT, FQNNGV. V lost 1 base and J lost 7; bases outside the gene matches: 9.